This note documents a single TCR beta chain sequence. This CDR3 has 14 residues. V lost 8 bases, J lost 5 bases, and 7 bases stayed unmatched. The germline V gene has CDR1 MNHEY and CDR2 SMNVEV (reference sequence). The sample belongs to a study of cytomegalovirus exposure and HLA in healthy donors. The primer mix had 60 Vbeta and 13 Jbeta primers. Sequenced by immunoSEQ multiplex PCR; TCRdb stores in-frame clones only, minus some. The sample comprises around 130,000 clones, 75% to 85% of which are singletons, and about 3% rests with the top ten. Sequenced input: PBMCs. The receptor was derived from a woman aged 18-29 years in good health and CMV-seropositive. The gene calls are TRBV27 and TRBJ1-1, with 11 bases aligning to TRBD1. CDR3 DNA: TGTGCCAGCGGCAGGGACAGGGGGGGAACTGAAGCTTTCTTT. It specifies CASGRDRGGTEAFF.